The sequence of this TCR beta chain was determined in a study of blood T cell repertoires in COVID-19. With V trimmed by 3 bases and J by 9 bases, 9 bases remained unmatched. The CDR3 extends over 14 amino acids. Germline V gene lookup returns CDR1 GTSNPN and CDR2 SVGIG (reference sequence). Per the original methods: Amplification with reference gene primers provided the estimates of nucleated cell counts. The data were produced by immunoSEQ multiplex PCR, yet TCRdb's version contains in-frame clones alone and is incomplete. Clonal size and the V and J genes are those of that table, whereas D and trimming came from the DNA. Of a few hundred thousand clones listed, 84% were seen once; the top ten hold approximately 6.2%. Residents of about 25 US areas, aged about 18 to 100 years, made up the participants. Grouping used clinical history reported by participants in a survey and questionnaire.

Sequencing was carried out using PBMCs or T cells enriched from blood (not recorded which). J is TRBJ2-1 and V is TRBV30; 9 nucleotides match TRBD2. The TCR sequence derives from a woman in her thirties or forties who had recovered from COVID-19. In DNA form, the CDR3 reads TGTGCCTGGAGCCCCGGACTAGCGAATATTGAGCAGTTCTTC. Translating gives CAWSPGLANIEQFF. Variable domain in full (rest from reference TRBV30 and TRBJ2-1): SQTIHQWPATLVQPVGSPLSLECTVEGTSNPNLYWYRQAAGRGLQLLFYSVGIGQISSEVPQNLSASRPQDRQFILSSKKLLLSDSGFYLCAWSPGLANIEQFFGPGTRLTVL.